Listed below are T cell receptor beta chains from one sample, sequenced in a study of shared clonotypes between healthy human individuals. Assay used: immunoSEQ multiplex PCR; TCRdb lists only in-frame clones, some missing. The repertoire holds about 1.1 million clones, with about four fifths as singletons. Material for sequencing was memory CD4+ T cells from PBMCs. The receptor source for this set is a man aged 18 to 30 in good health. Some clones in this sample may be carry-over from other donors' samples. Each CDR3 is given without its conserved first and last residue.

V gene	J gene	CDR3 protein
TRBV5-4	TRBJ2-2	ASSPPIGQGTGELF
TRBV2	TRBJ2-1	ASSGMSGYNEQF
TRBV30	TRBJ2-3	AWSSLGGPSAY
TRBV6-5	TRBJ2-7	ASSSGTAGEQY
TRBV2	TRBJ1-2	ASREDSDFYGYT
TRBV19	TRBJ2-2	ASSTQDRAGELF
TRBV9	TRBJ1-1	ASSLVREGTEAF
TRBV27	TRBJ2-3	ASSWGQGGDTQY
TRBV14	TRBJ2-7	ASSVRLADEQY
TRBV13	TRBJ2-7	ASSLGLVRVEQY
TRBV25-1	TRBJ1-3	ASSDPRTTQNTIY
TRBV11-2	TRBJ2-3	ASSFISGGLQY
TRBV29-1	TRBJ1-2	SVEPGAHGYT
TRBV7-6	TRBJ1-3	ASSLAGRGSGNTIY
TRBV12-5	TRBJ1-1	ASGLGGGTEAF
TRBV7-8	TRBJ1-2	ASSRTGDGYT
TRBV7-9	TRBJ2-6	ASSPDRGTFSGANVLT
TRBV7-8	TRBJ2-2	ASRPQFRGTNTGELF
TRBV28	TRBJ2-7	ASSSGTYEQY
TRBV18	TRBJ2-3	ASSLTLAGERADTQY
TRBV6-1	TRBJ1-5	ASSEIVQDQH
TRBV9	TRBJ2-7	ASSVGASGLHSYEQY
TRBV5-1	TRBJ2-5	ASSLYRETQY
TRBV5-4	TRBJ2-5	ASSLKALSSATQY
TRBV18	TRBJ1-1	ASSPTGTGNTEAF
TRBV18	TRBJ1-4	ASSPPNAGPSTNEKLF
TRBV29-1	TRBJ2-1	SVGERKRYNEQF
TRBV7-3	TRBJ1-1	ASSPGTWPTEAF
TRBV6-1	TRBJ2-1	ASSDPSGGRWSSSYNEQF
TRBV27	TRBJ1-1	ASSLIGNTEAF
TRBV7-8	TRBJ2-7	ASSPATSGGIYEQY
TRBV7-2	TRBJ2-3	ASNGLNTDTQY
TRBV7-2	TRBJ2-2	ASSFDSGSSGELF
TRBV5-1	TRBJ2-4	ASRLSDRRENIQY
TRBV2	TRBJ2-7	ASSPFQSPPYEQY
TRBV6-4	TRBJ2-1	ARNKNRGYPRNEQF
TRBV9	TRBJ1-5	ASSAREDQPQH
TRBV5-1	TRBJ2-7	ASSLYGSLSYEQY
TRBV28	TRBJ2-7	ASSLGLVGVGGEQY
TRBV28	TRBJ2-1	ASSGTYLAGLAGF
TRBV28	TRBJ2-1	ASSVGFPLNEQF